This T cell receptor beta chain stems from a study of CD4+ T cells in melanoma. Findings of the study overall: CD8+ T cell, macrophage and B cell function reportedly correlated with neoantigen-specific CD4+ T cells. Reportedly, melanoma neoantigen-specific CD4+ T cells showed varied differentiation states.

In its sample, this clone was seen a few times. Its antigen is unidentified. Using immunoSEQ multiplex PCR, the repertoire was profiled, and TCRdb retains in-frame clones only, with some absent. The table shows some 9,500 clones, with less than 75% occurring only once. The CDR3 has 13 amino acids. V lost 7 bases and J lost 5, with 14 bases in between. The germline V gene has CDR1 MGHRA and CDR2 YSYEKL. This sequence was found in a human donor with melanoma. The rearrangement joins TRBV4-1 to TRBJ1-1; D may be TRBD1 (6 bases). The specimen was cells from a culture (not recorded whether cultured in vitro). The CDR3 DNA is TGCGCCAGCAACCACAGGGTTGGGACTGAAGCTTTCTTT. Its protein is CASNHRVGTEAFF.